Following are 2 T cell receptor beta chains from one sample sequenced in a study of blood T cells in healthy people across ages (dated by TCRdb to the mid-2010s). Libraries were made using 5' RACE. The second PCR ran for about 6 to 12 cycles and used a J-beta primer mix along with a sample-barcoded 5' primer. Using fastp trimming at Q25 and MiXCR clonotype assembly, TCRdb reanalyzed the public sequencing data and kept in-frame beta chains. Rows are unified per CDR3 protein, each entry keeping the most common DNA and genes. Recorded for this sample are approximately 1,700,000 distinct CDR3 sequences; about 39% of them occurred a single time. The ten largest account for roughly 24% of the sample. The sequenced sample consisted of blood. The receptors were gathered from a human donor in good health.

The genes are TRBV12-3 or TRBV12-4 and TRBJ1-2; the D is unclear. Trimming stripped 11 bases from V and 6 bases from J, with 16 bases between. The CDR3 has 12 amino acids. CDR3 protein: CAQAGGNNGYTF. The CDR3 region has the DNA TGTGCCCAAGCGGGAGGGAACAATGGCTACACCTTC.

This clonotype was seen only once. The junction departs from the called germline gene at one end, perhaps through a read error. The genes are TRBV5-1 and TRBJ2-6, with D unclear. The germline V gene has CDR1 SGHRS and CDR2 YFSETQ. The CDR3 totals 15 residues. The CDR3 spells CASSPTGSEANVLTF. CDR3 nucleotide sequence: TGCGCCAGCAGCCCCACGGGTTCTGAGGCCAACGTCCTGACTTTC.